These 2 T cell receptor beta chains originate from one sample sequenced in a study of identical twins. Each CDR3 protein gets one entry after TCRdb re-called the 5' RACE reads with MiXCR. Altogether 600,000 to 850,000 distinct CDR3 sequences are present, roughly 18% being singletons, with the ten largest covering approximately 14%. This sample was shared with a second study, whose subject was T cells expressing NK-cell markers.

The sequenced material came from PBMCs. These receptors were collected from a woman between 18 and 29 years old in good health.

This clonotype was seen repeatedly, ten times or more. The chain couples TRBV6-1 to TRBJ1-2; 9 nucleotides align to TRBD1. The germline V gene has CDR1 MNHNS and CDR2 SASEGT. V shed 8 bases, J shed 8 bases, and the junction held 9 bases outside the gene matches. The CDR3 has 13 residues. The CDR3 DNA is TGTGCCAGCCTGGGGACAGGGATGGGAGGCTACACCTTC. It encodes CASLGTGMGGYTF.

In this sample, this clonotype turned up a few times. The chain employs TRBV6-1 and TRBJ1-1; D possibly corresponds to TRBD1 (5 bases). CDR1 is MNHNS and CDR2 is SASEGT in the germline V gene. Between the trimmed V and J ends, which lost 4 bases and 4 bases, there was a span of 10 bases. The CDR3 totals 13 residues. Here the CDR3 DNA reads TGTGCCAGCAGTGTCGACAGAAGCACTGAAGCTTTCTTT. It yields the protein CASSVDRSTEAFF.